This T cell receptor (beta chain) is from a study of blood T cell repertoires in COVID-19. Overall study context: The analysed material was cDNA or gDNA that came from T cells, B-cell-depleted T cells, or PBMCs.

CDR1 and CDR2 from the germline V gene are SGHDN and FVKESK. Trimming took off 3 bases at V and 10 bases at J, with 15 bases between the two ends. CDR3 size: 13 residues. In the authors' methods: The assay estimated nucleated cells by amplifying reference gene primers. Sequencing was performed with immunoSEQ multiplex PCR; in TCRdb, only in-frame clones are kept and a portion is missing. That table gives V, J and clone size, and the DNA gave D and trimming. The sample yields about 220,000 clones, 80% to 90% seen once. Participants spanned ages about 18 to 95 years and resided in roughly 22 US areas. Participants reported their clinical history, and cohort assignment relied on those reports.

The TCR sequence derives from a woman between 40 and 50 years old with acute COVID-19. The chain employs TRBV14 and TRBJ1-1, with D hard to call. The sequencing input was PBMCs or T cells enriched from blood (not recorded which). The CDR3 DNA sequence: TGTGCCAGCAGCCAGGCTGCGGGTAAACGAGCTTTCTTT. Protein product: CASSQAAGKRAFF.